The sequence of this T cell receptor beta chain was determined in a study of molecular identifiers for immune sequencing clone quantification. This clonotype came up many times. The CDR3 spans 14 residues. Germline-derived CDR1 and CDR2 are LNHDA and SQIVND (reference sequence). V gave up 8 bases and J gave up 5 bases, with 16 bases separating them. TCRdb recomputed calls from the PCR reads with MiXCR, one row per CDR3 protein. The profile shows over 85,000 distinct CDR3 sequences, around a quarter of them singletons. The J gene is TRBJ2-1, the V gene TRBV19, with a possible D match to TRBD2 (7 bases). The clonotype originates from a human donor in good health. Some libraries in this study had Jurkat cell RNA spiked in. The sample was naive CD8+ T cells from blood, with Jurkat cell RNA spiked in. Subset defined: FACS-sorted CD8+CD4-CCR7+CD45RA+ naive T cells. The CDR3 is CASALGGAHNEQFF. The CDR3 region has the DNA TGTGCCAGTGCCCTTGGGGGGGCCCACAATGAGCAGTTCTTC.